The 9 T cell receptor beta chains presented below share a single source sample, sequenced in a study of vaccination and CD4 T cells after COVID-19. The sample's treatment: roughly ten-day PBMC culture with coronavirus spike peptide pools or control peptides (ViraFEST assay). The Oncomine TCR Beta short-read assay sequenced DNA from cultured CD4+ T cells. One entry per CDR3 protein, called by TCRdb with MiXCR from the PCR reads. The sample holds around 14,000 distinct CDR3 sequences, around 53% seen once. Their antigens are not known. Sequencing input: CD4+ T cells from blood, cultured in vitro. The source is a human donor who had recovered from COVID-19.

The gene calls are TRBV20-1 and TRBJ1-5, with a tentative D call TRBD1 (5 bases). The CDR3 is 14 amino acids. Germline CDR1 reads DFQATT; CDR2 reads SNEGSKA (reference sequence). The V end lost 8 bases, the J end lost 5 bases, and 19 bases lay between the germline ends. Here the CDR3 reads CSTRFKGRDQPQHF. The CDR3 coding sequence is TGCAGTACCAGATTCAAGGGGCGAGATCAGCCCCAGCATTTT.

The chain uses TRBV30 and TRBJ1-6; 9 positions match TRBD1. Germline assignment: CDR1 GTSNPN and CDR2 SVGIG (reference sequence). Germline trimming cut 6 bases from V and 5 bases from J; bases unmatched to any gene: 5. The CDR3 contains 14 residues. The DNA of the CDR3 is TGTGCCTGCCAACAGGGGGCTGATAATTCACCCCTCCACTTT. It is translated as CACQQGADNSPLHF.

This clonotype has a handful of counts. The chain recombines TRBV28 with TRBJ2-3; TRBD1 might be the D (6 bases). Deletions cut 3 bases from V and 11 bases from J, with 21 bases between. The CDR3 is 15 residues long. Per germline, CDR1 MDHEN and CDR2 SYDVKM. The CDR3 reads CASSFGQLEGRGQYF. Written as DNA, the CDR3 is TGTGCCAGCAGTTTCGGGCAGCTCGAGGGCAGGGGGCAGTATTTT.

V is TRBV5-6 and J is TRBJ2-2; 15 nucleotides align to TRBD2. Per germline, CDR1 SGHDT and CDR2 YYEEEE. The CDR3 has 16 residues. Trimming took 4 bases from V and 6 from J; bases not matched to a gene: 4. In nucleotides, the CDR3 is TGTGCCAGCAGCGGATGGACTAGCGGGAGGGCCGGGGAGCTGTTTTTT. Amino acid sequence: CASSGWTSGRAGELFF. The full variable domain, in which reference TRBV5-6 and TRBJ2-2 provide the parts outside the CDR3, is DAGVTQSPTHLIKTRGQQVTLRCSPKSGHDTVSWYQQALGQGPQFIFQYYEEEERQRGNFPDRFSGHQFPNYSSELNVNALLLGDSALYLCASSGWTSGRAGELFFGEGSRLTVL.

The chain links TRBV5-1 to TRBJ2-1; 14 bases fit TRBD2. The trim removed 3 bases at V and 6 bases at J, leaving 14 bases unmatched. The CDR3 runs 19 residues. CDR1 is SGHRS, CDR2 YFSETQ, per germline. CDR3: CASSSTPTSGRALSNEQFF. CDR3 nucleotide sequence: TGCGCCAGCAGCTCAACACCGACTAGCGGGAGGGCCTTGTCCAATGAGCAGTTCTTC. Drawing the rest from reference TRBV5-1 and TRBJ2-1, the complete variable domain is KAGVTQTPRYLIKTRGQQVTLSCSPISGHRSVSWYQQTPGQGLQFLFEYFSETQRNKGNFPGRFSGRQFSNSRSEMNVSTLELGDSALYLCASSSTPTSGRALSNEQFFGPGTRLTVL.

As DNA, the CDR3 is TGTGCCATCAGTAGAGAAGCTAACTATGGCTACACCTTC. As protein: CAISREANYGYTF. The V gene is TRBV10-3, the J gene TRBJ1-2; D gene uncertain. Trimming stripped 5 bases from V and 0 bases from J, with 7 bases between. Germline loops: CDR1 ENHRY, CDR2 SYGVKD. The CDR3 contains 13 residues.

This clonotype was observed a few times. CDR3 residues: CSATSFFDNSPLHF. The CDR3 DNA sequence: TGCAGTGCTACTAGTTTCTTTGATAATTCACCCCTCCACTTT. V usage is TRBV20-1 and J usage is TRBJ1-6, with D unresolved. The ends were cut back, 4 bases at V and 5 bases at J, with 12 bases in the middle. Germline CDR1 is DFQATT and CDR2 is SNEGSKA (reference sequence). The CDR3 totals 14 residues.

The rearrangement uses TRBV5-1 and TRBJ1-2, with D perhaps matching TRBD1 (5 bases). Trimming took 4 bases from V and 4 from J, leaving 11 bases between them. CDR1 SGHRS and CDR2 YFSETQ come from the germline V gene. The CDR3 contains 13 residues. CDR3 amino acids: CASSHGAAYGYTF. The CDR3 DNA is TGCGCCAGCAGCCATGGGGCTGCCTATGGCTACACCTTC.

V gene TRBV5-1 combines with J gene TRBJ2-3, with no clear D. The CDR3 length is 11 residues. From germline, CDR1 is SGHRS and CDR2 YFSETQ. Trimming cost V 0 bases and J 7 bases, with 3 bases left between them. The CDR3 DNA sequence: TGCGCCAGCAGCTTGGAGAATACGCAGTATTTT. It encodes CASSLENTQYF.